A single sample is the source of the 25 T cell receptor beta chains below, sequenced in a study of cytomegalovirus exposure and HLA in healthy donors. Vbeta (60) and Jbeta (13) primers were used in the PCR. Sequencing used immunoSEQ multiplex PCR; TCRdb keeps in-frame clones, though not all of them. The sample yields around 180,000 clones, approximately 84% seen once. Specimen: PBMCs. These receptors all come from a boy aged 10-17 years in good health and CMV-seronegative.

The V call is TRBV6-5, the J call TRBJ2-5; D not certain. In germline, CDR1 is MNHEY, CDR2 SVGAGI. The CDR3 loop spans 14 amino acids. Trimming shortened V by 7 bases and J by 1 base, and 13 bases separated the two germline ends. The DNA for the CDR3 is TGTGCCAGCACCCTCGCCCCGAGCCAAGAGACCCAGTACTTC. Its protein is CASTLAPSQETQYF.

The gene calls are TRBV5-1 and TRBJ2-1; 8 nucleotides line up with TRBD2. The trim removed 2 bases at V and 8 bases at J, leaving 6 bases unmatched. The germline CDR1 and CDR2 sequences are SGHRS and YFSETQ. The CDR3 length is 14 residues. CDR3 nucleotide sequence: TGCGCCAGCAGCTTAGGACTAGCTGGCTATGAGCAGTTCTTC. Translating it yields CASSLGLAGYEQFF.

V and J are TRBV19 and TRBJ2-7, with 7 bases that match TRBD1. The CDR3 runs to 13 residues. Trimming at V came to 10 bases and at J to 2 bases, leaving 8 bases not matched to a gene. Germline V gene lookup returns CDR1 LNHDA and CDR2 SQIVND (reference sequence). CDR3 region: CATRGTAAYEQYF. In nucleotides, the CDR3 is TGTGCCACCAGGGGGACAGCAGCCTACGAGCAGTACTTC.

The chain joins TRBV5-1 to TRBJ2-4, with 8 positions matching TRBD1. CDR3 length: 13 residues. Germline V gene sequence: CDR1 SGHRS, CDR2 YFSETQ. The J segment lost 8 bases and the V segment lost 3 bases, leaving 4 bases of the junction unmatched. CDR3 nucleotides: TGCGCCAGCAGCTCGGACAGGGAGGACATTCAGTACTTC. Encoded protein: CASSSDREDIQYF.

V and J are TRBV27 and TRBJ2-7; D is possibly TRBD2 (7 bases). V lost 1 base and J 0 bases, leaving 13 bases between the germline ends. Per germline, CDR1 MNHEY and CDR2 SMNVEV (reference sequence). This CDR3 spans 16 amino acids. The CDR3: CASSLLRGGSSYEQYF. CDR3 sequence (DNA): TGTGCCAGCAGTTTATTGAGGGGGGGGTCCTCCTACGAGCAGTACTTC.

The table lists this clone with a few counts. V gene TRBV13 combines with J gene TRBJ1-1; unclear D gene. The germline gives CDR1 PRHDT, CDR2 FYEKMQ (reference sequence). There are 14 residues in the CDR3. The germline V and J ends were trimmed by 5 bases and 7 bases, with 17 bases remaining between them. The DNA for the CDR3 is TGTGCCAGCAGCCCCGGTGGATGGTCGGGTGAAGCTTTCTTT. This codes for CASSPGGWSGEAFF.

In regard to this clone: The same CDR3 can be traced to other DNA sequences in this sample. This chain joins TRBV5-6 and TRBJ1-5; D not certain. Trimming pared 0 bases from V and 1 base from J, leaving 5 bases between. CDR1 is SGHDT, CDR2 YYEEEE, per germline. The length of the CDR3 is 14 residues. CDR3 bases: TGTGCCAGCAGCTTGGGGGCGAGCAATCAGCCCCAGCATTTT. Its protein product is CASSLGASNQPQHF.

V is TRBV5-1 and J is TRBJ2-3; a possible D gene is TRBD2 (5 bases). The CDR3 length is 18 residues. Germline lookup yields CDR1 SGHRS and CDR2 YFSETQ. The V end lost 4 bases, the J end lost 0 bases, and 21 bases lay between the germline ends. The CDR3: CASSTGPLGRTSTDTQYF. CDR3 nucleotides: TGCGCCAGCAGCACCGGCCCTCTAGGGAGAACTAGCACAGATACGCAGTATTTT.

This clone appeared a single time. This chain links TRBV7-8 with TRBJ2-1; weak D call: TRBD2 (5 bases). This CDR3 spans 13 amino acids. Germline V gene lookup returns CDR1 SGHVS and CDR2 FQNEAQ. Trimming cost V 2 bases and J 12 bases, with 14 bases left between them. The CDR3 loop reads CASSLTTGWGQFF. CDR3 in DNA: TGTGCCAGCAGCTTAACCACGGGATGGGGGCAGTTCTTC.

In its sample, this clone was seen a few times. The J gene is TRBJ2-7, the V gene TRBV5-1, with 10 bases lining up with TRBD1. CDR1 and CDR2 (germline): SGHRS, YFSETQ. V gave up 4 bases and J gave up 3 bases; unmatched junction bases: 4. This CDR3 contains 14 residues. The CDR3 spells CASSRTGGDYEQYF. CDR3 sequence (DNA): TGCGCCAGCAGCCGGACAGGGGGAGACTACGAGCAGTACTTC.

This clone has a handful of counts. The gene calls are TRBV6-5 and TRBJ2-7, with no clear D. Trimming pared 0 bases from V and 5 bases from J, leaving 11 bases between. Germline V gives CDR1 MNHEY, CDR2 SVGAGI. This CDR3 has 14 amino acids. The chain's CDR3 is CASSYSLVNNEQYF. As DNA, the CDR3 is TGTGCCAGCAGTTACTCGTTGGTTAACAACGAGCAGTACTTC.

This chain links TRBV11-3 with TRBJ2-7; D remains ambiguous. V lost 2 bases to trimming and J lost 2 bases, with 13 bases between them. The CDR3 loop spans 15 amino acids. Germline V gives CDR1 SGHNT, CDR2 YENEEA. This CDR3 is CASSLKSVIPYEQYF. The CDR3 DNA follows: TGTGCCAGCAGCTTAAAGAGTGTTATCCCCTACGAGCAGTACTTC.

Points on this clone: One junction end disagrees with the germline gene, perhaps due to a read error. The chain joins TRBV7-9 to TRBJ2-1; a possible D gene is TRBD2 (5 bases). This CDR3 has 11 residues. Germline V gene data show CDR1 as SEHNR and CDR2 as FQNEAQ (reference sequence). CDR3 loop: CSSSLVRGQFF. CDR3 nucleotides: TGTTCCAGCAGCCTCGTCCGGGGGCAGTTCTTC.

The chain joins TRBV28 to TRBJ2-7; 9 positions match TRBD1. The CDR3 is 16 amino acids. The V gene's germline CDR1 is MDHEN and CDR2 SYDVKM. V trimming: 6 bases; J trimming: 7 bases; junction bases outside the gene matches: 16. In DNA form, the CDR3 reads TGTGCCAGCAGCCAGTCTGGGCCAGGGACAGGGTTTGAGCAGTACTTC. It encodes CASSQSGPGTGFEQYF. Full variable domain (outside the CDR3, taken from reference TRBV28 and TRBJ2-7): DVKVTQSSRYLVKRTGEKVFLECVQDMDHENMFWYRQDPGLGLRLIYFSYDVKMKEKGDIPEGYSVSREKKERFSLILESASTNQTSMYLCASSQSGPGTGFEQYFGPGTRLTVT.

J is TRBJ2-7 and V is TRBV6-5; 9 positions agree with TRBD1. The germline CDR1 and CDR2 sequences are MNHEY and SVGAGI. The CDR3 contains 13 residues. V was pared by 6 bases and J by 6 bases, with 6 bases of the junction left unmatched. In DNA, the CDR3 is TGTGCCAGCAGACGGGACAGGGTAAGCGAGCAGTACTTC. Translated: CASRRDRVSEQYF.

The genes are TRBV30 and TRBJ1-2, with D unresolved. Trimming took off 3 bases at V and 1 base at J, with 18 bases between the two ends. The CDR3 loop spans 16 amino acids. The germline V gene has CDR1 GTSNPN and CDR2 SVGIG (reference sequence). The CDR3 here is CAWSPPTRWINYGYTF. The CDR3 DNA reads TGTGCCTGGAGCCCCCCCACGAGGTGGATTAACTATGGCTACACCTTC.

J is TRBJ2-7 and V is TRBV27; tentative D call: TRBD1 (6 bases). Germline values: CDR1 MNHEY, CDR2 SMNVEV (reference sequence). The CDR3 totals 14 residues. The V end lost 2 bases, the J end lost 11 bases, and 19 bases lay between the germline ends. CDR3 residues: CASSLQGQSKGEYF. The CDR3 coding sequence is TGTGCCAGCAGTTTACAAGGACAGTCCAAGGGGGAGTACTTC.

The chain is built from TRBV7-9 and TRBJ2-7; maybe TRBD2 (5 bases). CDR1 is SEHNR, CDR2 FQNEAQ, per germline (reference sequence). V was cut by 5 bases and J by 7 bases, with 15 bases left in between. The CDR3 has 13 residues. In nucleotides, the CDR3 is TGTGCCAGCAGCCTTCGGGGAGTAGAAGAGCAGTACTTC. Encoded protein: CASSLRGVEEQYF.

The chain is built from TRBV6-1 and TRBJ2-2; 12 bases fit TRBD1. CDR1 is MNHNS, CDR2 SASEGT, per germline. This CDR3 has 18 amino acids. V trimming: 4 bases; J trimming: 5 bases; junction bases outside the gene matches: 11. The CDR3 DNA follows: TGTGCCAGCAGTGCGGGACAGGGGGCCCCACGGCCTACCGGGGAGCTGTTTTTT. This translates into CASSAGQGAPRPTGELFF.

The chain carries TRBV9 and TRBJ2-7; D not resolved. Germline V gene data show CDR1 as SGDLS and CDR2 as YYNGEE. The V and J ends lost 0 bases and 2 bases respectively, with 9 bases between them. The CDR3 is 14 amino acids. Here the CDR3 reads CASSVDPGPYEQYF. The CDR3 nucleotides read TGTGCCAGCAGCGTAGACCCCGGTCCCTACGAGCAGTACTTC.

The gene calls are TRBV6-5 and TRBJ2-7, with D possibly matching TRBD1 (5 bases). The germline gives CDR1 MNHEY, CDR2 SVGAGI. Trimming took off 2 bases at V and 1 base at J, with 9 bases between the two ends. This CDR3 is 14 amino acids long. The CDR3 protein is CASSYGQGSYEQYF. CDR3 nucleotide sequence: TGTGCCAGCAGTTACGGGCAGGGATCCTACGAGCAGTACTTC.

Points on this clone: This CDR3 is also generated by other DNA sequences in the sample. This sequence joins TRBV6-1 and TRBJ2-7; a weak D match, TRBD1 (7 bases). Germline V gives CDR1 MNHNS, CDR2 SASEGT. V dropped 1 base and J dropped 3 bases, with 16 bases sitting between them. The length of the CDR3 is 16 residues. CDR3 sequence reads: CASSEDFRGDSYEQYF. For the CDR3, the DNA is TGTGCCAGCAGTGAAGACTTTCGCGGGGACAGCTACGAGCAGTACTTC.

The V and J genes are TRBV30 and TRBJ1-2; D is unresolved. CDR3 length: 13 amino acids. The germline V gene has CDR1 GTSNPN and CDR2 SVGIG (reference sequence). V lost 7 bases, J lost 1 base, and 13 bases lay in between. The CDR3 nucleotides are TGTGCCTTTAGACGGAGGCTTAACTATGGCTACACCTTC. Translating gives CAFRRRLNYGYTF.

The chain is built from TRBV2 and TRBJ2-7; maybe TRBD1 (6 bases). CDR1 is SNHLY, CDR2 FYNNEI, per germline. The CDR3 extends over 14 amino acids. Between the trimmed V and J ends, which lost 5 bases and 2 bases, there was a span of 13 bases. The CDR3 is CASSRQVWTYEQYF. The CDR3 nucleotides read TGTGCCAGCAGTAGACAGGTTTGGACCTACGAGCAGTACTTC.

The CDR3 sequence: CATSPRGGGDVIQYF. CDR3 in DNA: TGTGCCACCAGCCCCCGGGGGGGTGGGGATGTGATCCAGTACTTC. This sequence joins TRBV15 and TRBJ2-5; 8 positions match TRBD2. This CDR3 spans 15 amino acids. V shed 5 bases and J 10 bases; nucleotides not matched to a gene: 15. Germline V gene sequence: CDR1 LNHNV, CDR2 YYDKDF (reference sequence).